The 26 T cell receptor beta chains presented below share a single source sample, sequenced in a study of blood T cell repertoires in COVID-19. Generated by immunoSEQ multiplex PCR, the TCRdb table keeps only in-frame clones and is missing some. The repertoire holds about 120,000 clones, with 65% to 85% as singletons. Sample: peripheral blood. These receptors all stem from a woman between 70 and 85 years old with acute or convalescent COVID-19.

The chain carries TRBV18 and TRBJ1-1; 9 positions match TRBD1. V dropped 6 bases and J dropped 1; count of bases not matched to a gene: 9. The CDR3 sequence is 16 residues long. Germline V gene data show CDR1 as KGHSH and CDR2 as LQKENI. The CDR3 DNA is TGTGCCAGCTCCCAAAACGGGGGACAGGGGAACACTGAAGCTTTCTTT. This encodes CASSQNGGQGNTEAFF.

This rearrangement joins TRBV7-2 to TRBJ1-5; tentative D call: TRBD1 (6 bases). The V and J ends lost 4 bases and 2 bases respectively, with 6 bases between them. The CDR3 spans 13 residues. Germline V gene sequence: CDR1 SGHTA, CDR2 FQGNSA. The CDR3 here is CASSYRGNQPQHF. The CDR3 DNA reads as TGTGCCAGCAGCTACAGGGGCAATCAGCCCCAGCATTTT.

CDR3 sequence: CASSQGWNQPQHF. In DNA form, the CDR3 reads TGTGCCAGCAGTCAGGGATGGAATCAGCCCCAGCATTTT. The chain employs TRBV6-2 or TRBV6-3 and TRBJ1-5, with a possible D match to TRBD1 (5 bases). In germline, CDR1 is MNHEY, CDR2 SVGEGT. The CDR3 spans 13 residues. Trimming left V 5 bases short and J 4 bases short, with 9 bases between.

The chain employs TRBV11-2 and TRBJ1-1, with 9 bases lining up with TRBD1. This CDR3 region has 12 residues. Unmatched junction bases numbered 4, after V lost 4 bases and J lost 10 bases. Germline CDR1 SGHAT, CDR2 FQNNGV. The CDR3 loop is CASSSQGAGAFF. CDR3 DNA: TGTGCCAGCAGCTCACAGGGGGCGGGAGCTTTCTTT.

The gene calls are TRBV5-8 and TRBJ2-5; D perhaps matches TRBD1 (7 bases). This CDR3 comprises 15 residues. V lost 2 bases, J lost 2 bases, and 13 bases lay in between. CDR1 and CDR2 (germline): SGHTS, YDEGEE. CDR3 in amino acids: CASSFLQGTQETQYF. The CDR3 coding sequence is TGTGCCAGCAGCTTCCTACAGGGGACTCAAGAGACCCAGTACTTC.

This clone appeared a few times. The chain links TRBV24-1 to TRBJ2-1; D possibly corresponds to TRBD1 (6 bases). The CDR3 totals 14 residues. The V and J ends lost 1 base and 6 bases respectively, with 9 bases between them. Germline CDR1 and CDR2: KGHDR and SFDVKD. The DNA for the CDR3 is TGTGCCACCAGTGATTTAGCCAGGGGCAATGAGCAGTTCTTC. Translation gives CATSDLARGNEQFF.

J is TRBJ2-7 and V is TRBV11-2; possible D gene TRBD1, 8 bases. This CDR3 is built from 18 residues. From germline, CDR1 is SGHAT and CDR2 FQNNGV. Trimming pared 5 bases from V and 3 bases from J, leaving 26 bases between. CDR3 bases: TGTGCCAGCAGCCCCATTTCCCGGAGACAGGGGACTAACTACGAGCAGTACTTC. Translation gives CASSPISRRQGTNYEQYF.

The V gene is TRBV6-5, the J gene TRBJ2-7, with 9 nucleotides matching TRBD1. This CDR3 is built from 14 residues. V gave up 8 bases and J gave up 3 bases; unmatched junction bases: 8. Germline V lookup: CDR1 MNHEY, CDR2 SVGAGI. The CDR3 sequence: CASQTGTGLYEQYF. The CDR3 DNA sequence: TGTGCCAGCCAGACCGGGACAGGGCTCTACGAGCAGTACTTC.

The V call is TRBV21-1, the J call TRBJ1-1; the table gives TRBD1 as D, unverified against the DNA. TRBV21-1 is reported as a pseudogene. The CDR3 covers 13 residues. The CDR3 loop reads CASRPDRATEAFF. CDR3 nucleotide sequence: TGTGCCAGCAGACCCGACAGGGCCACTGAAGCTTTCTTT.

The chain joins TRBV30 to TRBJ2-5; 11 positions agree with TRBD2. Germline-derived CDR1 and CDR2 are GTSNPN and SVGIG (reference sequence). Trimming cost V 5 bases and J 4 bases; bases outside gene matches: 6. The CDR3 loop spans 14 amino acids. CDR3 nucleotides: TGTGCCTGGGACCGAGGACTAGCGGGAGAGACCCAGTACTTC. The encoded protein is CAWDRGLAGETQYF.

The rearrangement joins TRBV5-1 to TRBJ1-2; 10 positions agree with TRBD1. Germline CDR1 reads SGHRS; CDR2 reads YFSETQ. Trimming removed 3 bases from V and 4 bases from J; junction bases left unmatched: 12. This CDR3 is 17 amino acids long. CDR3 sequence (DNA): TGCGCCAGCAGCTCCCCCTTAGGGACAGGGGCCTCCTATGGCTACACCTTC. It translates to CASSSPLGTGASYGYTF.

The DNA of the CDR3 is TGTGCCAGTAGCCCTAGCGGGGGATCCTACGAGCAGTACTTC. Protein: CASSPSGGSYEQYF. The V and J genes are TRBV19 and TRBJ2-7; 10 bases are shared with TRBD2. Germline assignment: CDR1 LNHDA and CDR2 SQIVND (reference sequence). V was clipped by 6 bases and J by 1 base; unmatched bases: 3. The CDR3 has 14 residues. The whole variable domain, remainder taken from reference TRBV19 and TRBJ2-7, is DGGITQSPKYLFRKEGQNVTLSCEQNLNHDAMYWYRQDPGQGLRLIYYSQIVNDFQKGDIAEGYSVSREKKESFPLTVTSAQKNPTAFYLCASSPSGGSYEQYFGPGTRLTVT.

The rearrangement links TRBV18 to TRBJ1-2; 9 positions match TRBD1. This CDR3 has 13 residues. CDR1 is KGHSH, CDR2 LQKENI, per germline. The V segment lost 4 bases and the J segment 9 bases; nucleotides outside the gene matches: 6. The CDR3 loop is CASSRTGVESYTF. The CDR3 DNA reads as TGTGCCAGCTCACGGACAGGGGTCGAGAGCTACACCTTC. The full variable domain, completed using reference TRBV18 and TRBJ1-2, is NAGVMQNPRHLVRRRGQEARLRCSPMKGHSHVYWYRQLPEEGLKFMVYLQKENIIDESGMPKERFSAEFPKEGPSILRIQQVVRGDSAAYFCASSRTGVESYTFGSGTRLTVV.

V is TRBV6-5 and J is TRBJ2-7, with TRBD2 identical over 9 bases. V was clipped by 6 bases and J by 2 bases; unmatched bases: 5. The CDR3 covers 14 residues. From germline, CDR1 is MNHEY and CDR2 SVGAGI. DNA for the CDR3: TGTGCCAGCAGGATAGCGGGGGCCGCCTACGAGCAGTACTTC. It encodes CASRIAGAAYEQYF.

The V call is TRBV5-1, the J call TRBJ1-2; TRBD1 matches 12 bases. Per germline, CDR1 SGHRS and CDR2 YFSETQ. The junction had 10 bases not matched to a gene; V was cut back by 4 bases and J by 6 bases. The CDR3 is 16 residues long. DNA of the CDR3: TGCGCCAGCAGCCCGGGACAGGGGGCGCAGGTGGATGGCTACACCTTC. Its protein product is CASSPGQGAQVDGYTF.

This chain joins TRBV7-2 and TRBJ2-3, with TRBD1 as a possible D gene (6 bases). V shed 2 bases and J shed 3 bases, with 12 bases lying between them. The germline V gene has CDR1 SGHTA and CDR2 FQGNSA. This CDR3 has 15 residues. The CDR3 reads CASSLFRGGTDTQYF. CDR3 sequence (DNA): TGTGCCAGCAGCTTATTCAGGGGCGGAACAGATACGCAGTATTTT.

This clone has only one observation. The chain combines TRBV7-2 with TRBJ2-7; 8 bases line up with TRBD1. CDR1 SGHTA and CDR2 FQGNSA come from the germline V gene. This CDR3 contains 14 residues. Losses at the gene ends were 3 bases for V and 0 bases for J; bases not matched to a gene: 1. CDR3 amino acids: CASSFTGGSYEQYF. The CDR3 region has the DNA TGTGCCAGCAGCTTTACAGGGGGCTCCTACGAGCAGTACTTC.

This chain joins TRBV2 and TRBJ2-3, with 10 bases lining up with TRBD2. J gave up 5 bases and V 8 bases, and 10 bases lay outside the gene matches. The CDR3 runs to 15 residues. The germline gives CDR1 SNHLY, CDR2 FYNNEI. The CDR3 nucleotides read TGTGCCAGCGAAAATTGGGCTAGCGGGGGAGATACGCAGTATTTT. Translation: CASENWASGGDTQYF.

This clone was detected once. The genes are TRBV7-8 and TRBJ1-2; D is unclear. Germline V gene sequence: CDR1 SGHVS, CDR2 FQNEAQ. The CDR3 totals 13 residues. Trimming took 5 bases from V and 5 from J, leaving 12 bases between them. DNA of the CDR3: TGTGCCAGCAGCCCCTGGACTGGATATGGCTACACCTTC. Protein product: CASSPWTGYGYTF.

The chain's CDR3 is CASGDRNTEAFF. DNA of the CDR3: TGTGCCAGTGGAGACAGGAACACTGAAGCTTTCTTT. The chain links TRBV19 to TRBJ1-1; weak D call: TRBD1 (5 bases). Germline-derived CDR1 and CDR2 are LNHDA and SQIVND (reference sequence). The CDR3 is made up of 12 amino acids. The V end was cut by 8 bases, the J end by 1 base, with 8 bases between.

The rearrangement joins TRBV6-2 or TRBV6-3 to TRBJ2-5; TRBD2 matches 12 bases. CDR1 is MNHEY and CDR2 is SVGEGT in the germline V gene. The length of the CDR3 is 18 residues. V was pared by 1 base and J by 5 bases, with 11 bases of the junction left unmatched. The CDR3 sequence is CASSYFQLAGGRRETQYF. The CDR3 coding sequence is TGTGCCAGCAGTTACTTTCAACTAGCGGGGGGCCGCCGGGAGACCCAGTACTTC.

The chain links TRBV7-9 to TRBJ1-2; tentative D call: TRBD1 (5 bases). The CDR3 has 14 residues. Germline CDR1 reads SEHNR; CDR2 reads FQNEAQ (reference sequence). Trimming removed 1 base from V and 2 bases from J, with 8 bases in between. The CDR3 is CASSLEQENYGYTF. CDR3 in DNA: TGTGCCAGCAGCTTAGAACAGGAAAACTATGGCTACACCTTC.

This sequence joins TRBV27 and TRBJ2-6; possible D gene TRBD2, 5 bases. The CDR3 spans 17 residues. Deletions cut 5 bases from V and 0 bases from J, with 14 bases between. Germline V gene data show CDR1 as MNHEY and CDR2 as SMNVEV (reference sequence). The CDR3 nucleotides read TGTGCCAGCAGTCAAACCTCGGGAATCTCTGGGGCCAACGTCCTGACTTTC. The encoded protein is CASSQTSGISGANVLTF.

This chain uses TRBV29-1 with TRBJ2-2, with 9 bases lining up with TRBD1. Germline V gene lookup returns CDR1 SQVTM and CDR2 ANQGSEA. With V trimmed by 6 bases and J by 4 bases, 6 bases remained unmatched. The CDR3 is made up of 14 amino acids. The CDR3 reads CSVDRGGGTGELFF. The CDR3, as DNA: TGCAGCGTCGACAGGGGGGGCGGCACCGGGGAGCTGTTTTTT.

The CDR3 DNA is TGTGCCAGCAGCTTGGTACGGGGGAATGAGCAGTTCTTC. Translated, it gives CASSLVRGNEQFF. The rearrangement joins TRBV5-6 to TRBJ2-1; possible D gene TRBD2, 6 bases. The CDR3 runs 13 residues. Trimming cost V 0 bases and J 7 bases, with 8 bases left between them. CDR1 is SGHDT, CDR2 YYEEEE, per germline.

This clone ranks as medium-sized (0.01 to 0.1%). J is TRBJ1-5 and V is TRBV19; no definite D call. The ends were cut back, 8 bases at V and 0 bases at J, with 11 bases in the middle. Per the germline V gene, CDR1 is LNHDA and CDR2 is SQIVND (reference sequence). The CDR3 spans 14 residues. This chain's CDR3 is CASWTADSNQPQHF. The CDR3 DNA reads TGTGCCAGTTGGACTGCTGATAGCAATCAGCCCCAGCATTTT.